The rows below give T cell receptor beta chains drawn from one sample of a study of cytomegalovirus exposure and HLA in healthy donors. Produced via immunoSEQ multiplex PCR; TCRdb's table is partial and in-frame only. The repertoire holds more than 130,000 clones, with approximately 80% as singletons. Sequenced material: PBMCs. The receptor set was obtained from a male donor in good health and CMV-seronegative. The CDR3 runs from the conserved cysteine through the conserved F or W. The D gene is left open where the match is weak. A row's size may be missing; if present it is once, few, many or a size class.

v_gene,abundance,d_gene,j_gene,len,CDR3aa,CDR3nt
TRBV15,-,TRBD1,TRBJ2-2,16,CATSIRTGRNTGELFF,TGTGCCACCAGCATAAGGACAGGTAGAAACACCGGGGAGCTGTTTTTT
TRBV6-1,-,-,TRBJ1-4,13,CASSAGIHEKLFF,TGTGCCAGCAGTGCGGGGATCCATGAAAAACTGTTTTTT
TRBV27,-,TRBD1,TRBJ2-1,14,CASSFRGPYNEQFF,TGTGCCAGCAGTTTTAGGGGGCCCTACAATGAGCAGTTCTTC
TRBV19,-,-,TRBJ1-5,13,CASSREGNQPQHF,TGTGCCAGTTCCAGGGAGGGCAATCAGCCCCAGCATTTT
TRBV4-2,-,-,TRBJ1-3,13,CASSQGGQNTIYF,TGTGCCAGCAGCCAAGGAGGGCAAAACACCATATATTTT
TRBV2,-,-,TRBJ1-2,13,CASGRERDYGYTF,TGTGCCAGCGGCCGGGAGCGGGACTATGGCTACACCTTC
TRBV7-2,-,TRBD1,TRBJ2-2,14,CASSIGQVSGELFF,TGTGCCAGCAGCATTGGACAGGTTTCAGGGGAGCTGTTTTTT
TRBV25-1,-,-,TRBJ1-1,16,CASSEWRGRGNTEAFF,TGTGCCAGCAGTGAATGGAGGGGACGGGGGAACACTGAAGCTTTCTTT
TRBV20-1,-,-,TRBJ1-2,9,CSARPGYTF,TGCAGTGCTAGACCGGGCTACACCTTC
TRBV29-1,-,-,TRBJ1-1,14,CSVGRDRLNTEAFF,TGCAGCGTTGGACGAGACAGGTTGAACACTGAAGCTTTCTTT
TRBV15,-,-,TRBJ2-5,17,CATSRGPLGGGQETQYF,TGTGCCACCAGCAGAGGGCCCTTAGGGGGGGGACAAGAGACCCAGTACTTC
TRBV7-3,-,-,TRBJ2-3,13,CASSKGVTDTQYF,TGTGCCAGCAGTAAGGGGGTCACAGATACGCAGTATTTT
TRBV28,-,-,TRBJ2-3,16,CASSFDPRGATDTQYF,TGTGCCAGCAGTTTTGACCCCCGCGGGGCCACAGATACGCAGTATTTT
TRBV19,-,-,TRBJ2-2,13,CASTLANTGELFF,TGTGCCAGTACTCTCGCGAACACCGGGGAGCTGTTTTTT
TRBV29-1,-,-,TRBJ2-1,11,CSVAQNNEQFF,TGCAGCGTTGCACAGAACAATGAGCAGTTCTTC
TRBV29-1,-,-,TRBJ2-2,17,CSVADRAGTLNTGELFF,TGCAGCGTTGCGGATCGAGCCGGGACACTTAACACCGGGGAGCTGTTTTTT
TRBV30,-,TRBD1,TRBJ1-5,13,CAGGTGGRQPQHF,TGTGCCGGCGGGACAGGGGGCCGTCAGCCCCAGCATTTT
TRBV9,-,TRBD1,TRBJ2-5,16,CASSVGTGKLQETQYF,TGTGCCAGCAGCGTAGGGACAGGGAAGCTCCAAGAGACCCAGTACTTC
TRBV30,once,TRBD1,TRBJ1-1,16,CAWSGATGTASTEAFF,TGTGCCTGGAGTGGGGCCACCGGGACAGCCTCCACTGAAGCTTTCTTT
TRBV4-1,few,TRBD1,TRBJ2-5,15,CASSRSRGRVETQYF,TGCGCCAGCAGCCGATCTAGGGGGCGTGTAGAGACCCAGTACTTC
TRBV4-1,-,-,TRBJ1-2,17,CASSQSRTGAAYYGYTF,TGCGCCAGCAGCCAATCCCGTACAGGAGCCGCGTACTATGGCTACACCTTC
TRBV5-1,-,-,TRBJ1-1,11,CASSFGGQAFF,TGCGCCAGCAGCTTCGGGGGTCAAGCTTTCTTT
TRBV10-3,once,-,TRBJ2-2,13,CAISDAGIGELFF,TGTGCCATCAGTGACGCGGGGATCGGGGAGCTGTTTTTT
TRBV20-1,-,-,TRBJ2-7,11,CSAPGRYEQYF,TGCAGTGCTCCGGGGAGGTACGAGCAGTACTTC
TRBV5-1,-,-,TRBJ2-5,15,CASSAGDRIQETQYF,TGCGCCAGCAGCGCGGGGGACAGGATACAAGAGACCCAGTACTTC
TRBV5-1,-,-,TRBJ1-4,14,CASSGGSRTEKLFF,TGCGCCAGCAGCGGGGGGAGTCGTACTGAAAAACTGTTTTTT
TRBV15,-,-,TRBJ2-5,14,CATSRGRAGETQYF,TGTGCCACCAGCAGAGGGCGGGCGGGAGAGACCCAGTACTTC
TRBV29-1,few,TRBD1,TRBJ1-2,13,CSVQTGTTYGYTF,TGCAGCGTTCAGACAGGGACGACCTATGGCTACACCTTC
TRBV6-5,once,TRBD1,TRBJ1-6,14,CASRGQGYNSPLHF,TGTGCCAGCAGGGGACAGGGGTATAATTCACCCCTCCACTTT
TRBV5-1,-,-,TRBJ1-1,16,CASSLSPGFGGAEAFF,TGCGCCAGCAGCTTGTCCCCGGGATTCGGAGGCGCTGAAGCTTTCTTT
TRBV18,-,TRBD1,TRBJ1-5,14,CASSSQGAKGPQHF,TGTGCCAGCTCGTCACAGGGGGCTAAGGGGCCCCAGCATTTT
TRBV19,-,TRBD1,TRBJ2-2,17,CASSIFPRTGGTGELFF,TGTGCCAGTAGTATTTTCCCCAGGACAGGGGGGACCGGGGAGCTGTTTTTT
TRBV9,-,-,TRBJ2-7,14,CASSVGTGNYEQYF,TGTGCCAGCAGCGTAGGAACAGGGAACTACGAGCAGTACTTC
TRBV27,-,-,TRBJ2-7,19,CASSLSAFGQEGDGREQYF,TGTGCCAGCAGTTTATCGGCTTTTGGACAGGAGGGGGACGGCCGCGAGCAGTACTTC
TRBV5-1,-,-,TRBJ2-5,14,CASSLDSLQETQYF,TGCGCCAGCAGCCTGGACAGCCTCCAAGAGACCCAGTACTTC
TRBV11-2,-,-,TRBJ1-2,14,CASSLDPTRDGYTF,TGTGCCAGCAGCTTAGATCCGACTAGGGATGGCTACACCTTC
TRBV6-5,-,-,TRBJ1-3,15,CASSPTVFSGNTIYF,TGTGCCAGCAGCCCAACAGTATTCTCTGGAAACACCATATATTTT
TRBV30,few,-,TRBJ2-7,11,CAWSSRWEQYF,TGTGCCTGGAGTTCGCGCTGGGAGCAGTACTTC
TRBV5-6,once,-,TRBJ2-3,15,CASSAGQRTTDTQYF,TGTGCCAGCAGCGCCGGACAGAGAACCACAGATACGCAGTATTTT
TRBV4-3,-,TRBD1,TRBJ1-1,19,CASSQESRSILDRGPEAFF,TGCGCCAGCAGCCAAGAGTCTCGTAGCATTCTCGACAGGGGCCCTGAAGCTTTCTTT
TRBV7-9,-,TRBD1,TRBJ2-7,13,CSSSLDRGHEQYF,TGTTCCAGCAGCTTAGACAGGGGGCACGAGCAGTACTTC